Given below is one TCR beta chain in context. This sample stems from a study of shared clonotypes between healthy human individuals. Positively selected for CCR7, the CD45RO-negative cells used as naive CD8 cells excluded terminally differentiated effector memory CD45RA+ cells. V shed 7 bases and J shed 4 bases, with 10 bases lying between them. CDR1 is SEHNR and CDR2 is FQNEAQ in the germline V gene (reference sequence). The CDR3 is 12 amino acids. Profiled with immunoSEQ multiplex PCR; TCRdb holds only in-frame clones, not every one. The data show fewer than 700,000 clones, approximately 95% seen once.

The sequence came from a woman younger than 45 in good health. Sequencing was carried out using naive CD8+ T cells sorted from blood. V gene TRBV7-9 combines with J gene TRBJ1-2; D unclear. The DNA of the CDR3 is TGTGCCAGCACCCCCGACGGCTATGGCTACACCTTC. It specifies CASTPDGYGYTF.